The 24 T cell receptor beta chains below come from one sample, sequenced in a study of response to subunit inactivated influenza vaccine listed by TCRdb under 2018. The receptor library was made with RT-PCR. The instrument given in TCRdb is Illumina HiSeq 2500. In-frame beta chains were kept once TCRdb had trimmed the public reads at Q25 with fastp and called clones with MiXCR. Entries are consolidated by CDR3 protein sequence, retaining the most common genes and DNA. The sample has about 780,000 distinct CDR3 sequences on record, less than 20% of them singletons. Of the sample, about 11% is held by the ten largest clones. This sample comprised PBMCs from blood, obtained 4 to 6 days after vaccination. These receptors came from a man aged 45-65 years who received an inactivated influenza vaccine. Donor details come from another sample of the same person, matched by shared clones.

CDR3 DNA sequence: TGTGCCACCAGCAGAGATCTTTCTAGCGCGGATACGCAGTATTTT. It codes for CATSRDLSSADTQYF. The rearrangement joins TRBV15 to TRBJ2-3; possibly TRBD2 for D (6 bases). V was cut by 0 bases and J by 6 bases, with 13 bases left in between. This CDR3 is built from 15 residues. The germline V gene encodes CDR1 LNHNV and CDR2 YYDKDF (reference sequence).

The rearrangement joins TRBV12-3 or TRBV12-4 to TRBJ1-5; D not resolved. V gave up 2 bases and J gave up 4 bases, with 12 bases separating them. This CDR3 is built from 15 residues. The CDR3: CASSLMSEFNQPQHF. CDR3 nucleotide sequence: TGTGCCAGCAGTTTAATGTCAGAGTTTAATCAGCCCCAGCATTTT.

The rearrangement links TRBV20-1 to TRBJ1-5; D unclear. The ends were cut back, 5 bases at V and 0 bases at J, with 11 bases in the middle. The CDR3 contains 14 residues. Looked up from germline, CDR1 is DFQATT and CDR2 is SNEGSKA (reference sequence). CDR3 nucleotide sequence: TGCAGTGCTGGAGGACCTTTTAGCAATCAGCCCCAGCATTTT. This gives the protein CSAGGPFSNQPQHF.

The chain has TRBV12-3 or TRBV12-4 and TRBJ2-7; the match to TRBD1 covers 8 bases. Trimming took 6 bases from V and 5 from J; bases not matched to a gene: 12. This CDR3 is 15 amino acids long. CDR3 residues: CASRDEDRVMDEQYF. The CDR3 nucleotides are TGTGCCAGCAGGGATGAGGACAGGGTGATGGACGAGCAGTACTTC.

This clonotype has a handful of counts. The chain uses TRBV24-1 and TRBJ2-7, with D perhaps assigned TRBD1 or TRBD2 (5 bases each). The CDR3 is 17 residues long. Trimming stripped 8 bases from V and 3 bases from J, with 25 bases between. Germline values: CDR1 KGHDR, CDR2 SFDVKD. For the CDR3, the DNA is TGTGCCACCAAGTTGTCCGGGACGTCTCGTAGGTGCTACGAGCAGTACTTC. Amino acid sequence: CATKLSGTSRRCYEQYF.

In this sample, this clonotype turned up many times. The chain's CDR3 is CASSLAQGTGELFF. In nucleotides, the CDR3 is TGCGCCAGCAGCTTGGCCCAGGGGACCGGGGAGCTGTTTTTT. V usage is TRBV5-1 and J usage is TRBJ2-2, with D possibly TRBD1 on 6 matching bases. Germline V CDR1 and CDR2: SGHRS, YFSETQ. The germline V and J ends were trimmed by 0 bases and 5 bases, with 8 bases remaining between them. The CDR3 consists of 14 residues.

The V and J genes are TRBV7-2 and TRBJ2-3; no firm D call. V was pared by 4 bases and J by 0 bases, with 11 bases between. This CDR3 has 15 amino acids. Germline V gene sequence: CDR1 SGHTA, CDR2 FQGNSA. In DNA, the CDR3 is TGTGCCAGCAGCTGGGCCTTATCTAGCACAGATACGCAGTATTTT. Translation: CASSWALSSTDTQYF.

The rearrangement joins TRBV29-1 to TRBJ1-2; 9 bases map to TRBD1. Trimming took 3 bases from V and 8 from J; bases not matched to a gene: 10. The CDR3 has 14 amino acids. Germline loops: CDR1 SQVTM, CDR2 ANQGSEA. The CDR3 loop is CSVEGTGNSRGYTF. In DNA, the CDR3 is TGCAGCGTTGAGGGGACAGGGAACTCGCGGGGCTACACCTTC.

The rearrangement joins TRBV12-3 or TRBV12-4 to TRBJ1-4, with a tentative D call TRBD1 (5 bases). Trimming shortened V by 4 bases and J by 6 bases, and 15 bases separated the two germline ends. CDR3 size: 15 residues. The CDR3 DNA is TGTGCCAGCAGTTCAACCGGGACGTTAGATGAAAAACTGTTTTTT. Amino acids: CASSSTGTLDEKLFF.

This clonotype was seen ten or more times. V usage is TRBV12-3 or TRBV12-4 and J usage is TRBJ2-7; 7 bases agree with TRBD2. The trim removed 4 bases at V and 7 bases at J, leaving 10 bases unmatched. This CDR3 is 14 amino acids long. The chain's CDR3 is CASSSRTGGREQYF. CDR3 DNA sequence: TGTGCCAGCAGTTCCCGGACGGGGGGTCGTGAGCAGTACTTC.

This sequence joins TRBV28 and TRBJ2-3, with 8 bases matching TRBD2. Trimming removed 3 bases from V and 0 bases from J; junction bases left unmatched: 17. Per germline, CDR1 MDHEN and CDR2 SYDVKM. The CDR3 extends over 20 amino acids. CDR3 sequence: CASSFSAGSGGDTSTDTQYF. The CDR3 region has the DNA TGTGCCAGCAGTTTCTCCGCGGGGAGCGGGGGCGACACTAGCACAGATACGCAGTATTTT.

The V gene is TRBV10-3, the J gene TRBJ2-5; D gene ambiguous. CDR1 is ENHRY and CDR2 is SYGVKD in the germline V gene. V was cut by 10 bases and J by 5 bases, with 17 bases left in between. The CDR3 has 13 amino acids. Here the CDR3 reads CATADPNGETQYF. In nucleotides, the CDR3 is TGTGCCACCGCGGACCCGAACGGGGAGACCCAGTACTTC.

This clonotype came up many times. The chain employs TRBV10-1 and TRBJ2-1; D remains ambiguous. The ends were cut back, 0 bases at V and 10 bases at J, with 10 bases in the middle. The CDR3 spans 13 residues. The germline V gene encodes CDR1 WNHNN and CDR2 SYGVQD (reference sequence). The CDR3 sequence is CASSESYVGEQFF. The DNA for the CDR3 is TGCGCCAGCAGTGAGTCGTATGTAGGAGAGCAGTTCTTC.

This clonotype has only a few counts. The V call is TRBV4-1, the J call TRBJ1-4, with D unresolved. Trimming took off 0 bases at V and 7 bases at J, with 6 bases between the two ends. Germline loops: CDR1 MGHRA, CDR2 YSYEKL. The CDR3 spans 13 residues. CDR3 sequence (DNA): TGCGCCAGCAGCCAAGAGCCCTCTGAAAAACTGTTTTTT. Its translation: CASSQEPSEKLFF.

The chain uses TRBV6-2 or TRBV6-3 and TRBJ2-7, with D perhaps matching TRBD1 (6 bases). The ends were cut back, 5 bases at V and 5 bases at J, with 10 bases in the middle. Per the germline V gene, CDR1 is MNHEY and CDR2 is SVGEGT. This CDR3 has 12 residues. CDR3 nucleotide sequence: TGTGCCAGCAGTACCACAGGGAACGAGCAGTACTTC. Translating it yields CASSTTGNEQYF.

The rearrangement links TRBV7-9 to TRBJ2-7; TRBD1 agrees at 9 bases. This CDR3 is built from 13 residues. Germline V gene data show CDR1 as SEHNR and CDR2 as FQNEAQ (reference sequence). Unmatched junction bases numbered 7, after V lost 10 bases and J lost 3 bases. The CDR3 DNA follows: TGTGCCATTTTCGGGGACAGGGACTACGAGCAGTACTTC. Its protein product is CAIFGDRDYEQYF. The full variable domain, in which reference TRBV7-9 and TRBJ2-7 provide the parts outside the CDR3, is DTGVSQNPRHKITKRGQNVTFRCDPISEHNRLYWYRQTLGQGPEFLTYFQNEAQLEKSRLLSDRFSAERPKGSFSTLEIQRTEQGDSAMYLCAIFGDRDYEQYFGPGTRLTVT.

This clonotype was seen repeatedly, ten times or more. The chain recombines TRBV7-2 with TRBJ2-3; TRBD2 matches at 11 bases. With V trimmed by 4 bases and J by 8 bases, 5 bases remained unmatched. The CDR3 is 14 residues long. CDR1 is SGHTA and CDR2 is FQGNSA in the germline V gene. CDR3 DNA sequence: TGTGCCAGCAGCTCGGAAACTAGCGGGGGTACGCAGTATTTT. This translates into CASSSETSGGTQYF.

J is TRBJ2-3 and V is TRBV10-2, with D hard to call. CDR1 is WSHSY and CDR2 is SAAADI in the germline V gene. Trimming cost V 8 bases and J 5 bases, with 14 bases left between them. This CDR3 is 13 amino acids long. The CDR3 coding sequence is TGCGCCAGCCCACGGGCAGGTCGAGATACGCAGTATTTT. It codes for CASPRAGRDTQYF.

This rearrangement joins TRBV2 to TRBJ2-2, with D tentatively TRBD1 (6 bases). Germline lookup yields CDR1 SNHLY and CDR2 FYNNEI. The ends were cut back, 9 bases at V and 0 bases at J, with 14 bases in the middle. The CDR3 spans 15 residues. The CDR3 region is CASNRVGTNTGELFF. The CDR3 DNA is TGTGCCAGTAACAGGGTGGGGACGAACACCGGGGAGCTGTTTTTT.

The chain couples TRBV9 to TRBJ2-3; maybe TRBD1 (6 bases). Germline V gene sequence: CDR1 SGDLS, CDR2 YYNGEE. V was trimmed by 4 bases and J by 2 bases, leaving 14 bases between them. This CDR3 has 15 amino acids. The DNA for the CDR3 is TGTGCCAGCAGCCCTAGGACAGCCTACACAGATACGCAGTATTTT. It encodes CASSPRTAYTDTQYF.

About this clonotype: One end of the junction fails to match germline, which may point to a read error. The CDR3 protein is CASSRTGSGSTIYF. The CDR3 bases are TGCGCCAGCAGCCGGACGGGCTCTGGAAGCACCATATATTTT. The V gene is TRBV4-3, the J gene TRBJ1-3; D uncertain. There are 14 residues in the CDR3. Germline-derived CDR1 and CDR2 are LGHNA and YSLEER.

J is TRBJ1-4 and V is TRBV7-8; a possible D gene is TRBD1 (6 bases). The CDR3 is made up of 16 amino acids. V gave up 5 bases and J gave up 0 bases, with 13 bases separating them. Germline V gene data show CDR1 as SGHVS and CDR2 as FQNEAQ. This CDR3 reads CASSLGGAATNEKLFF. The CDR3 coding sequence is TGTGCCAGCAGCCTAGGGGGGGCGGCAACTAATGAAAAACTGTTTTTT. The full variable domain, rest sourced from reference TRBV7-8 and TRBJ1-4, is GAGVSQSPRYKVAKRGQDVALRCDPISGHVSLFWYQQALGQGPEFLTYFQNEAQLDKSGLPSDRFFAERPEGSVSTLKIQRTQQEDSAVYLCASSLGGAATNEKLFFGSGTQLSVL.

A few counts support this clonotype. The J gene is TRBJ2-7, the V gene TRBV28; 8 bases align to TRBD1. Germline CDR1 is MDHEN and CDR2 is SYDVKM. The junction had 14 bases not matched to a gene; V was cut back by 5 bases and J by 5 bases. This CDR3 is built from 16 residues. The CDR3 region has the DNA TGTGCCAGCAGTCTAACCGCGACAGGGGTCCTCCACGAGCAGTACTTC. Protein: CASSLTATGVLHEQYF.

The chain employs TRBV11-2 and TRBJ2-3; the D is unclear. CDR3 size: 12 residues. Germline values: CDR1 SGHAT, CDR2 FQNNGV. The V gene lost 5 bases and the J gene lost 9 bases, with 12 bases spanning the gap. Written as DNA, the CDR3 is TGTGCCAGCAGCCAACTGCCCGGGACGCAGTATTTT. Translated, it gives CASSQLPGTQYF.